This TCR beta chain was sequenced in a study of blood T cells in healthy people across ages. Overall study findings and caveats: Higher diversity and more naive CD4+ cells were features of long-lived donors, compared to aged donors.

This clonotype was observed many times. No antigen is known for it. Isolation of PBMCs gave at least 6 million cells per sample. The authors extracted at least 5.5 micrograms of total RNA per sample. A second roughly 6 to 11 cycle PCR used barcoded and J-beta primers. TCRdb reprocessed the 5' RACE reads via MiXCR and lists one record per CDR3 protein. This sample yields more than 750,000 distinct CDR3 sequences, of which almost 30% are seen a single time; 10% to 13% belongs to the top ten. Germline-derived CDR1 and CDR2 are ENHRY and SYGVKD. V lost 4 bases to trimming and J lost 1 base; unmatched junction nucleotides: 2. The CDR3 spans 14 residues. These records were also assigned to another study, of T cells of mothers and their children.

The TCR originated in a woman between 35 and 50 years old in good health. The sequenced material came from blood. The J gene is TRBJ1-1, the V gene TRBV10-3; 8 bases are shared with TRBD1. CDR3 sequence reads: CAISGQGKNTEAFF. The CDR3 DNA reads TGTGCCATCAGTGGACAGGGGAAGAACACTGAAGCTTTCTTT.